Listed here are 32 T cell receptor beta chains from one sample, sequenced in a study of shared clonotypes between healthy human individuals. Measured with immunoSEQ multiplex PCR; TCRdb has only the in-frame clones, and not every one. The repertoire consists of millions of clones, with roughly 92% occurring once and the leading ten covering more than 0.12%. The sequenced sample was naive CD4+ T cells sorted from blood. Subset in this sample: CD45RA+ positively selected. The receptors were gathered from a young man in good health.

This chain joins TRBV30 and TRBJ2-1, with 8 bases that match TRBD2. This CDR3 spans 15 amino acids. V trimming: 2 bases; J trimming: 1 base; junction bases outside the gene matches: 4. Germline loops: CDR1 GTSNPN, CDR2 SVGIG (reference sequence). The CDR3 DNA is TGTGCCTGGAGTAGCACTAGCGGTTCCTACAATGAGCAGTTCTTC. Translating gives CAWSSTSGSYNEQFF.

The chain uses TRBV6-6 and TRBJ1-3; D gene uncertain. The V gene lost 10 bases and the J gene lost 4 bases, with 14 bases spanning the gap. Germline CDR1 reads MNHNY; CDR2 reads SVGAGI (reference sequence). This CDR3 region has 13 residues. In DNA form, the CDR3 reads TGTGCCACCATTCCGGATACAGGAAACACCATATATTTT. It encodes CATIPDTGNTIYF.

Concerning this clone: Other DNA sequences from this sample encode an identical CDR3 as well. The rearrangement joins TRBV18 to TRBJ2-5; TRBD2 might be the D (6 bases). The CDR3 is 13 residues long. V lost 2 bases to trimming and J lost 3 bases, with 7 bases between them. Germline lookup yields CDR1 KGHSH and CDR2 LQKENI. This chain's CDR3 is CASSPGGEETQYF. CDR3 sequence (DNA): TGTGCCAGCTCACCAGGCGGGGAAGAGACCCAGTACTTC.

This clone was recorded only once. The V call is TRBV5-1, the J call TRBJ2-3, with 9 positions matching TRBD2. The CDR3 sequence is 14 residues long. The germline V gene has CDR1 SGHRS and CDR2 YFSETQ. The V and J ends lost 4 bases and 8 bases, in that order; junction bases with no gene match: 8. The CDR3 is CASSPTSGPRTQYF. For the CDR3, the DNA is TGCGCCAGCAGCCCGACTAGCGGCCCCCGTACGCAGTATTTT.

This clone was detected only once. Distinct nucleotide sequences in the sample also encode this CDR3. The genes are TRBV25-1 and TRBJ1-2, with 7 positions matching TRBD1. Germline CDR1 and CDR2: MGHDK and SYGVNS. V shed 6 bases, J shed 7 bases, and the junction held 5 bases outside the gene matches. This CDR3 spans 12 amino acids. The DNA of the CDR3 is TGTGCCAGCAGCGCGACAGGGTTTGGCTACACCTTC. Translation gives CASSATGFGYTF.

Concerning this clone itself: The sample holds other DNA sequences that translate to the same CDR3. Here the CDR3 DNA reads TGTGCCATCAGTGAGTCGGGGAGGGGCTACGAGCAGTACTTC. It is translated as CAISESGRGYEQYF. The chain employs TRBV10-3 and TRBJ2-7, with TRBD2 matching 7 bases. V dropped 0 bases and J dropped 3; count of bases not matched to a gene: 2. From germline, CDR1 is ENHRY and CDR2 SYGVKD. The CDR3 loop spans 14 amino acids.

This clone has just one count. The chain employs TRBV7-8 and TRBJ2-7; a possible D gene is TRBD2 (6 bases). This CDR3 comprises 15 residues. Germline values: CDR1 SGHVS, CDR2 FQNEAQ. Trimming took 3 bases from V and 4 from J, leaving 16 bases between them. CDR3 residues: CASSLPRGTDYEQYF. The DNA for the CDR3 is TGTGCCAGCAGCTTGCCGCGGGGTACAGATTACGAGCAGTACTTC.

This rearrangement joins TRBV6-5 to TRBJ2-7; the D gene could be TRBD1 or TRBD2 (5 bases each). This CDR3 is 13 amino acids long. Germline loops: CDR1 MNHEY, CDR2 SVGAGI. V lost 5 bases, J lost 11 bases, and 19 bases lay in between. The CDR3 DNA sequence: TGTGCCAGCAGTCAAGCACCGGGACGGAGCGAGTACTTC. Translating gives CASSQAPGRSEYF.

J is TRBJ1-5 and V is TRBV6-6, with 11 bases aligning to TRBD1. V lost 3 bases and J lost 5; bases outside the gene matches: 3. CDR3 length equals 15 residues. Germline CDR1 is MNHNY and CDR2 is SVGAGI (reference sequence). This CDR3 is CASSYGTGGYQPQHF. The CDR3 DNA follows: TGTGCCAGCAGTTATGGGACAGGGGGGTATCAGCCCCAGCATTTT.

The V call is TRBV5-4, the J call TRBJ2-1; tentatively, D is TRBD2 (7 bases). CDR3 length: 15 amino acids. The germline V and J ends were trimmed by 3 bases and 6 bases, with 16 bases remaining between them. CDR1 is SGHNT, CDR2 YYREEE, per germline (reference sequence). CDR3 DNA sequence: TGTGCCAGCAGCTCGGGACTAAAGGGGGGCAATGAGCAGTTCTTC. This translates into CASSSGLKGGNEQFF. Full variable domain (rest looked up from reference TRBV5-4 and TRBJ2-1): ETGVTQSPTHLIKTRGQQVTLRCSSQSGHNTVSWYQQALGQGPQFIFQYYREEENGRGNFPPRFSGLQFPNYSSELNVNALELDDSALYLCASSSGLKGGNEQFFGPGTRLTVL.

This sequence joins TRBV10-3 and TRBJ2-2; D gene uncertain. Germline assignment: CDR1 ENHRY and CDR2 SYGVKD. The V end lost 2 bases, the J end lost 5 bases, and 12 bases lay between the germline ends. The CDR3 totals 15 residues. CDR3 protein: CAISELGSGTGELFF. The CDR3 bases are TGTGCCATCAGTGAGCTTGGTAGTGGGACCGGGGAGCTGTTTTTT.

The J gene is TRBJ2-5, the V gene TRBV6-5, with D unresolved. V was shortened by 5 bases and J by 5 bases, with 9 bases between the two germline ends. Germline lookup yields CDR1 MNHEY and CDR2 SVGAGI. The CDR3 is made up of 12 amino acids. The CDR3 loop reads CASSRKAETQYF. The DNA of the CDR3 is TGTGCCAGCAGTCGGAAAGCGGAGACCCAGTACTTC.

J is TRBJ1-5 and V is TRBV30; maybe TRBD1 (5 bases). The CDR3 consists of 15 residues. Trimming pared 0 bases from V and 0 bases from J, leaving 9 bases between. Germline assignment: CDR1 GTSNPN and CDR2 SVGIG (reference sequence). CDR3 loop: CAWSVGGISNQPQHF. The CDR3 DNA reads TGTGCCTGGAGTGTGGGGGGAATTAGCAATCAGCCCCAGCATTTT.

The gene calls are TRBV2 and TRBJ2-1, with TRBD2 matching 8 bases. CDR3 size: 13 residues. Germline CDR1 and CDR2: SNHLY and FYNNEI. With 5 bases clipped from V and 7 bases from J, the junction kept 4 bases outside the gene matches. CDR3 sequence: CASSREGENEQFF. CDR3 DNA: TGTGCCAGCAGTCGGGAGGGGGAGAATGAGCAGTTCTTC.

The chain uses TRBV30 and TRBJ2-7, with D perhaps TRBD1 or TRBD2 (5 bases each). Germline loops: CDR1 GTSNPN, CDR2 SVGIG (reference sequence). V lost 3 bases and J lost 3, with 9 bases in between. The CDR3 extends over 12 amino acids. The CDR3 is CAWSGDLYEQYF. CDR3 sequence (DNA): TGTGCCTGGAGCGGGGACCTCTACGAGCAGTACTTC. The entire variable domain, with the rest obtained from reference TRBV30 and TRBJ2-7, is as follows: SQTIHQWPATLVQPVGSPLSLECTVEGTSNPNLYWYRQAAGRGLQLLFYSVGIGQISSEVPQNLSASRPQDRQFILSSKKLLLSDSGFYLCAWSGDLYEQYFGPGTRLTVT.

In this sample, this clone turned up once. The chain links TRBV5-1 to TRBJ1-1; TRBD1 might be the D (6 bases). CDR3 length: 14 amino acids. Trimming pared 3 bases from V and 4 bases from J, leaving 13 bases between. Germline V gives CDR1 SGHRS, CDR2 YFSETQ. The DNA for the CDR3 is TGCGCCAGCAGCTACGGAGAGACAGGCACTGAAGCTTTCTTT. As protein: CASSYGETGTEAFF.

The CDR3 sequence: CASKSRGRLEEQYF. The CDR3 DNA is TGTGCCAGCAAGTCGAGGGGGCGCCTAGAGGAGCAGTACTTC. The chain is built from TRBV2 and TRBJ2-7; TRBD1 agrees at 7 bases. V gave up 7 bases and J gave up 7 bases; unmatched junction bases: 13. Germline CDR1 and CDR2: SNHLY and FYNNEI. The CDR3 covers 14 residues.

The chain couples TRBV2 to TRBJ2-7; 8 nucleotides line up with TRBD1. CDR1 is SNHLY, CDR2 FYNNEI, per germline. This CDR3 region has 15 residues. Germline trimming cut 6 bases from V and 3 bases from J; bases unmatched to any gene: 10. The CDR3 DNA reads TGTGCCAGCAGCTTAGAACAGGGGGATTTCTACGAGCAGTACTTC. This translates into CASSLEQGDFYEQYF.

V and J are TRBV5-4 and TRBJ2-5; 7 bases agree with TRBD2. There are 15 residues in the CDR3. V gave up 4 bases and J gave up 4 bases; unmatched junction bases: 10. CDR1 and CDR2 (germline): SGHNT, YYREEE (reference sequence). CDR3 nucleotides: TGTGCCAGCAGCCCCGTTGGACTAGGAGGAGAGACCCAGTACTTC. Translation: CASSPVGLGGETQYF.

This chain links TRBV11-2 with TRBJ2-1; TRBD2 is a possible D gene (5 bases). The germline CDR1 and CDR2 sequences are SGHAT and FQNNGV. CDR3 length equals 13 residues. V was cut by 6 bases and J by 7 bases, with 13 bases left in between. CDR3 DNA: TGTGCCAGCAGGTTTTCCCGCGGGAATGAGCAGTTCTTC. The encoded protein is CASRFSRGNEQFF.

Worth noting for this clone: The sample carries other DNA sequences with the same CDR3. CDR3 in amino acids: CASSPPGQGSQPQHF. In DNA, the CDR3 is TGTGCCAGCTCACCACCGGGACAGGGCAGCCAGCCCCAGCATTTT. The chain joins TRBV18 to TRBJ1-5, with 9 bases matching TRBD1. The CDR3 sequence is 15 residues long. V was pared by 0 bases and J by 7 bases, with 4 bases of the junction left unmatched. CDR1 is KGHSH and CDR2 is LQKENI in the germline V gene.

The chain is built from TRBV27 and TRBJ2-3, with D tentatively TRBD1 (5 bases). Germline CDR1 reads MNHEY; CDR2 reads SMNVEV (reference sequence). Trimming removed 6 bases at V and 0 bases at J, with 10 bases between. The CDR3 consists of 14 residues. The CDR3: CASRWGGSTDTQYF. CDR3 nucleotides: TGTGCCAGCAGATGGGGCGGTAGCACAGATACGCAGTATTTT.

The chain carries TRBV7-2 and TRBJ1-1; D is unclear. This CDR3 is built from 18 residues. Germline V lookup: CDR1 SGHTA, CDR2 FQGNSA. V was pared by 2 bases and J by 1 base, with 20 bases between. The CDR3 loop is CASSLRDRSGDRNTEAFF. The CDR3 DNA follows: TGTGCCAGCAGCTTAAGAGACCGGTCGGGAGATAGGAACACTGAAGCTTTCTTT. Together with reference TRBV7-2 and TRBJ1-1, the CDR3 gives the full variable domain: GAGVSQSPSNKVTEKGKDVELRCDPISGHTALYWYRQSLGQGLEFLIYFQGNSAPDKSGLPSDRFSAERTGGSVSTLTIQRTQQEDSAVYLCASSLRDRSGDRNTEAFFGQGTRLTVV.

The CDR3 sequence: CASSPRVAGDPGGELFF. For the CDR3, the DNA is TGTGCCAGCAGCCCGAGAGTAGCGGGAGATCCGGGCGGGGAGCTGTTTTTT. This chain uses TRBV7-9 with TRBJ2-2, with TRBD2 matching 9 bases. Germline V gene lookup returns CDR1 SEHNR and CDR2 FQNEAQ (reference sequence). V was pared by 5 bases and J by 7 bases, with 14 bases of the junction left unmatched. The CDR3 covers 17 residues.

Regarding this clone: The same CDR3 arises from other DNA sequences in this sample as well. This chain links TRBV10-3 with TRBJ1-1; 9 bases map to TRBD1. V dropped 6 bases and J dropped 1; count of bases not matched to a gene: 3. Germline assignment: CDR1 ENHRY and CDR2 SYGVKD. The CDR3 is 14 residues long. The CDR3: CAISEGQGNTEAFF. The CDR3 bases are TGTGCCATCAGCGAGGGACAGGGGAACACTGAAGCTTTCTTT.

This clone was seen a handful of times. The chain has TRBV18 and TRBJ2-1; no clear D. Germline CDR1 is KGHSH and CDR2 is LQKENI. The CDR3 is made up of 15 amino acids. The V end lost 7 bases, the J end lost 0 bases, and 13 bases lay between the germline ends. The CDR3 sequence: CASWGSPLSYNEQFF. The DNA for the CDR3 is TGTGCCAGCTGGGGATCTCCCCTCTCCTACAATGAGCAGTTCTTC.

Points on this clone: The sample has other DNA sequences that encode this CDR3 too. The chain is built from TRBV19 and TRBJ2-3, with 9 bases aligning to TRBD2. Germline V gene data show CDR1 as LNHDA and CDR2 as SQIVND (reference sequence). The ends lost 7 bases at V and 2 bases at J; junction bases unmatched: 7. This CDR3 spans 15 amino acids. This chain's CDR3 is CASTPTSGSTDTQYF. CDR3 nucleotides: TGTGCCAGTACTCCGACTAGCGGATCCACAGATACGCAGTATTTT.

The rearrangement joins TRBV6-1 to TRBJ2-2, with D perhaps TRBD1 (6 bases). The CDR3 runs 15 residues. Germline values: CDR1 MNHNS, CDR2 SASEGT. V lost 10 bases, J lost 2 bases, and 17 bases lay in between. The CDR3 DNA sequence: TGTGCCACCCTCAGATCCGGGACAAACACCGGGGAGCTGTTTTTT. Translation: CATLRSGTNTGELFF.

The chain uses TRBV5-1 and TRBJ1-3, with 7 bases that match TRBD1. The CDR3 spans 15 residues. The V gene's germline CDR1 is SGHRS and CDR2 YFSETQ. Trimming cost V 1 base and J 4 bases; bases outside gene matches: 5. CDR3 amino acids: CASSLRQGIGNTIYF. The CDR3 bases are TGCGCCAGCAGCTTGAGACAGGGAATCGGAAACACCATATATTTT.

The V and J genes are TRBV30 and TRBJ2-2; D possibly corresponds to TRBD1 (6 bases). Germline V gene data show CDR1 as GTSNPN and CDR2 as SVGIG (reference sequence). Trimming cost V 4 bases and J 1 base, with 16 bases left between them. There are 16 residues in the CDR3. CDR3 coding DNA: TGTGCCTGGACAATACTTAGGGGGATGAACACCGGGGAGCTGTTTTTT. As protein: CAWTILRGMNTGELFF.

This chain links TRBV9 with TRBJ2-7; no firm D call. Looked up from germline, CDR1 is SGDLS and CDR2 is YYNGEE. Trimming stripped 0 bases from V and 6 bases from J, with 13 bases between. The CDR3 consists of 14 residues. In DNA, the CDR3 is TGTGCCAGCAGCGTAGGGGGTAGGGAAGGCGAGCAGTACTTC. Translated, it gives CASSVGGREGEQYF. The variable domain in full, with the rest retrieved from reference TRBV9 and TRBJ2-7, is DSGVTQTPKHLITATGQRVTLRCSPRSGDLSVYWYQQSLDQGLQFLIQYYNGEERAKGNILERFSAQQFPDLHSELNLSSLELGDSALYFCASSVGGREGEQYFGPGTRLTVT.

This chain uses TRBV5-4 with TRBJ2-3; perhaps TRBD2 as D (6 bases). V lost 5 bases, J lost 1 base, and 11 bases lay in between. Germline assignment: CDR1 SGHNT and CDR2 YYREEE (reference sequence). The CDR3 has 14 residues. The chain's CDR3 is CASRAGIGTDTQYF. Written as DNA, the CDR3 is TGTGCCAGCAGGGCGGGGATTGGCACAGATACGCAGTATTTT.